The 2 T cell receptor beta chains below all came from one sample that was sequenced in a study of Graves' ophthalmopathy and Graves' hyperthyroidism. As the template, RNA transcripts were used to amplify TCR beta CDR3 regions. The workflow started with a first-round RT-PCR run with HTBI primers and then moved on to a second-round multiplex PCR. From the multiplex PCR reads, TCRdb called clonotypes with MiXCR, one entry per CDR3 protein. This table holds some 360,000 distinct CDR3 sequences, approximately 17% found once. Sequencing input: peripheral blood. All receptors derive from an adult woman with stable Graves' hyperthyroidism.

Comment on this clonotype: This could be a read error, since a much larger clone is one nucleotide away. CDR3 bases: TGTGCCAGCAGTCCAGGATTTTTCGAGTCAGAAGCTTGCTTT. Translated: CASSPGFFESEACF. This chain joins TRBV12-3 or TRBV12-4 and TRBJ1-1; D call uncertain. The CDR3 has 14 amino acids.

This clonotype was seen ten or more times. This sequence joins TRBV2 and TRBJ1-6, with 9 bases aligning to TRBD1. The CDR3 contains 15 residues. J lost 10 bases, V lost 3 bases, and 7 bases had no gene match. From germline, CDR1 is SNHLY and CDR2 FYNNEI. Here the CDR3 DNA reads TGTGCCAGCAGTGATCGCGGACAGGGGACGTCACCCCTCCACTTT. It specifies CASSDRGQGTSPLHF.